These T cell receptor beta chains were read from a single sample in a study of early T cells in non-severe SARS-CoV-2 infection. TCRdb processed the 5' RACE reads anew with MiXCR; each CDR3 protein has one entry. The data contain approximately 28,000 distinct CDR3 sequences, 5% to 6.5% of them singletons. The sample here was whole blood, taken at baseline. The receptors stem from an adult who was a healthcare worker with PCR-confirmed SARS-CoV-2 infection or an uninfected control (not recorded which). Both conserved end residues are part of each CDR3. Each record gives: V gene, D gene, J gene, CDR3 protein. D genes are given only for firm matches.

V: TRBV10-3; D: -; J: TRBJ1-1; CDR3: CAISLEGNTEAFF
V: TRBV7-9; D: -; J: TRBJ2-1; CDR3: CASSPMVGTGNEQFF
V: TRBV11-2; D: -; J: TRBJ2-1; CDR3: CASSLNLRERPYNEQFF
V: TRBV29-1; D: -; J: TRBJ2-1; CDR3: CSVVLGFSYNEQFF
V: TRBV19; D: -; J: TRBJ1-2; CDR3: CASSIHSAGDYGYTF
V: TRBV7-9; D: -; J: TRBJ2-5; CDR3: CASRPRLGQETQYF
V: TRBV5-1; D: TRBD2; J: TRBJ2-3; CDR3: CASSPGWTSGSTDTQYF
V: TRBV28; D: TRBD2; J: TRBJ2-7; CDR3: CAATSGTYEQYF
V: TRBV4-1; D: -; J: TRBJ2-1; CDR3: CASSQGRAAIGGYNEQFF
V: TRBV4-2; D: -; J: TRBJ2-4; CDR3: CASSQLLDRLAKNIQYF
V: TRBV5-4; D: -; J: TRBJ2-5; CDR3: CASSLSAFGETQYF
V: TRBV20-1; D: -; J: TRBJ1-6; CDR3: CSAHGGGNSPLHF
V: TRBV12-3/TRBV12-4; D: -; J: TRBJ2-3; CDR3: CASSFGTYTDTQYF
V: TRBV7-9; D: TRBD1; J: TRBJ2-2; CDR3: CASSSVAGTGSVGELFF
V: TRBV3-2; D: -; J: TRBJ2-5; CDR3: CASSQVTARGSQETQYF
V: TRBV12-3/TRBV12-4; D: TRBD1; J: TRBJ1-4; CDR3: CASTPVFGTDRGNEKLFF
V: TRBV12-5; D: -; J: TRBJ2-3; CDR3: CASGFGTDTQYF
V: TRBV12-3/TRBV12-4; D: TRBD1; J: TRBJ2-5; CDR3: CASSLAPGQGRETQYF
V: TRBV7-9; D: TRBD1; J: TRBJ1-1; CDR3: CASSRRQGNPTEAFF
V: TRBV6-1; D: TRBD1; J: TRBJ2-7; CDR3: CASTLPAQGEPYEQYF